The 11 T cell receptor beta chains below were found in one sample sequenced in a study of shared clonotypes between healthy human individuals. TCRdb keeps only in-frame clones here, not all; method: immunoSEQ multiplex PCR. The data show about 2.4 million clones, around 90% seen once. Sequencing was performed on naive CD4+ T cells sorted from blood. As to subset: CD45RA+ positively selected. These receptors all stem from a man aged 18 to 30 in good health.

In this sample, this clone turned up a few times. The chain recombines TRBV29-1 with TRBJ1-1; D is ambiguous. There are 15 residues in the CDR3. V lost 5 bases to trimming and J lost 0 bases, with 16 bases between them. Germline V gives CDR1 SQVTM, CDR2 ANQGSEA. DNA for the CDR3: TGCAGCGTTCCGGGCCATAGTCCGCTGAACACTGAAGCTTTCTTT. It encodes CSVPGHSPLNTEAFF.

The chain has TRBV7-2 and TRBJ2-1, with 8 bases matching TRBD2. The CDR3 totals 16 residues. With 6 bases clipped from V and 8 bases from J, the junction kept 15 bases outside the gene matches. The germline V gene has CDR1 SGHTA and CDR2 FQGNSA. In DNA, the CDR3 is TGTGCCAGCAGGCGCACCCCAGCGGGAGCCAACCATGAGCAGTTCTTC. Translated, it gives CASRRTPAGANHEQFF.

CDR3 nucleotides: TGCGCCAGCACCTGGAGCTTAGCAGATACGCAGTATTTT. Translated, it gives CASTWSLADTQYF. The rearrangement uses TRBV10-2 and TRBJ2-3; D is uncertain. Trimming stripped 7 bases from V and 4 bases from J, with 12 bases between. Per germline, CDR1 WSHSY and CDR2 SAAADI. The CDR3 spans 13 residues.

V is TRBV7-3 and J is TRBJ2-1; 13 positions match TRBD2. The CDR3 has 16 residues. Germline trimming cut 5 bases from V and 8 bases from J; bases unmatched to any gene: 9. Germline values: CDR1 SGHTA, CDR2 FQGTGA. In nucleotides, the CDR3 is TGTGCCAGCAGCCCCGGACTAGCGGGGGTGTTCGATGAGCAGTTCTTC. It is translated as CASSPGLAGVFDEQFF.

As concerns this clone: This specimen includes other DNA sequences encoding the same CDR3. The CDR3 coding sequence is TGCGCCAGCAGCTACGGACAGGGGGGTAACTATGGCTACACCTTC. Translated, it gives CASSYGQGGNYGYTF. The V and J genes are TRBV5-1 and TRBJ1-2; 10 positions match TRBD1. V lost 3 bases and J lost 1; bases outside the gene matches: 3. CDR3 size: 15 residues. Germline-derived CDR1 and CDR2 are SGHRS and YFSETQ.

V usage is TRBV28 and J usage is TRBJ2-7, with 11 bases aligning to TRBD2. CDR3 size: 15 residues. V dropped 1 base and J dropped 4; count of bases not matched to a gene: 3. Germline assignment: CDR1 MDHEN and CDR2 SYDVKM. In DNA form, the CDR3 reads TGTGCCAGCAGTTTATCGACTAGCGGGGTTTACGAGCAGTACTTC. This sequence encodes CASSLSTSGVYEQYF. The full variable domain, in which reference TRBV28 and TRBJ2-7 provide the parts outside the CDR3, is DVKVTQSSRYLVKRTGEKVFLECVQDMDHENMFWYRQDPGLGLRLIYFSYDVKMKEKGDIPEGYSVSREKKERFSLILESASTNQTSMYLCASSLSTSGVYEQYFGPGTRLTVT.

Note on this clone: The identical CDR3 is also encoded by other nucleotide sequences in the sample. The CDR3 sequence: CASSPGGGNTIYF. In DNA form, the CDR3 reads TGTGCCAGCAGCCCCGGAGGAGGAAACACCATATATTTT. The rearrangement links TRBV6-5 to TRBJ1-3; D gene ambiguous. Trimming shortened V by 6 bases and J by 4 bases, and 10 bases separated the two germline ends. The CDR3 contains 13 residues. CDR1 is MNHEY, CDR2 SVGAGI, per germline.

The CDR3 sequence: CAISSPQGSNYGYTF. CDR3 DNA: TGTGCCATCAGTTCGCCCCAGGGGTCCAACTATGGCTACACCTTC. The chain couples TRBV10-3 to TRBJ1-2; D might be TRBD1 (6 bases). Germline V gives CDR1 ENHRY, CDR2 SYGVKD. Trimming stripped 5 bases from V and 2 bases from J, with 15 bases between. The CDR3 is 15 residues long.

The V gene is TRBV2, the J gene TRBJ1-1, with D hard to call. Germline CDR1 SNHLY, CDR2 FYNNEI. V shed 3 bases and J shed 4 bases, with 9 bases lying between them. This CDR3 spans 13 amino acids. CDR3 loop: CASSEEGITEAFF. The CDR3 DNA is TGTGCCAGCAGTGAGGAGGGAATCACTGAAGCTTTCTTT.

V is TRBV7-3 and J is TRBJ2-5; 7 bases line up with TRBD2. The CDR3 is made up of 14 amino acids. V dropped 5 bases and J dropped 6; count of bases not matched to a gene: 9. Germline V gene lookup returns CDR1 SGHTA and CDR2 FQGTGA. The CDR3 loop reads CASSHQTSFKTQYF. The CDR3 DNA is TGTGCCAGCAGCCACCAGACTAGCTTTAAGACCCAGTACTTC.

The rearrangement links TRBV7-3 to TRBJ1-1; D remains unclear. The germline V and J ends were trimmed by 5 bases and 0 bases, with 16 bases remaining between them. The CDR3 contains 16 residues. CDR1 is SGHTA and CDR2 is FQGTGA in the germline V gene. CDR3 sequence: CASSLARAEMNTEAFF. DNA of the CDR3: TGTGCCAGCAGCCTCGCCCGGGCTGAGATGAACACTGAAGCTTTCTTT.